Detailed here is one T cell receptor beta chain. Its antigen remains unknown. This sample was included in a study of cytomegalovirus exposure and HLA in healthy donors. Across the whole study: Prior work identified 117 million unique TCR beta sequences in some 200 million T cells.

The study ran its PCR with 60 Vbeta and 13 Jbeta primers. The repertoire was sequenced with immunoSEQ multiplex PCR; TCRdb's copy has only in-frame clones and lacks some. This table holds about 140,000 clones, roughly 81% found once. Points from the study as a whole: Differences between HLA loci emerged in a later analysis of TCR association rates, with DRB1 most and HLA-C fewest. Some V segments, TRBV6-2 and TRBV6-3 among them, were indistinguishable and were therefore excluded. A missense variant in DCLRE1C was later tied to TCR beta V- and J-gene trimming.

J gave up 7 bases and V 5 bases, and 18 bases lay outside the gene matches. This CDR3 is built from 18 residues. Germline CDR1 and CDR2: SEHNR and FQNEAQ (reference sequence). The chain uses TRBV7-9 and TRBJ1-2; TRBD1 matches at 11 bases. The TCR was taken from a female donor in good health and CMV-seronegative. Sequencing was done on a sample of PBMCs. CDR3 amino acids: CASSSLSASGTGGFGYTF. The CDR3 bases are TGTGCCAGCAGCAGCTTAAGTGCCTCAGGGACAGGGGGATTTGGCTACACCTTC.